This TCR beta chain is from a study of CD8 T cells in ankylosing spondylitis. General study findings and limits: It was reported that disease-linked clones were significantly enriched in matched ankylosing spondylitis synovial fluid. In the blood and synovial fluid of reactive arthritis, some motif variants had been previously reported.

The germline V and J ends were trimmed by 2 bases and 1 base, with 12 bases remaining between them. CDR1 and CDR2 (germline): MNHEY, SVGEGT. This CDR3 contains 16 residues. By quantitative 5'-RACE with molecular barcodes, the TCR beta libraries were made. Each CDR3 protein gets one entry after TCRdb re-called the 5' RACE reads with MiXCR. Seen here are 200,000 to 250,000 distinct CDR3 sequences, about 11% observed once, and the top ten hold 21%. This clonotype was seen many times. Antigen specificity is unknown. The V call is TRBV6-2 or TRBV6-3, the J call TRBJ1-5, with D perhaps matching TRBD1 (6 bases). Sequencing was performed on blood, either unsorted or a sorted T cell fraction (not recorded which). The clonotype originates from a male donor with ankylosing spondylitis or in good health (not recorded which). CDR3 DNA: TGTGCCAGCAGTTACGGGGGGCTCGGGAGCAATCAGCCCCAGCATTTT. Protein product: CASSYGGLGSNQPQHF.